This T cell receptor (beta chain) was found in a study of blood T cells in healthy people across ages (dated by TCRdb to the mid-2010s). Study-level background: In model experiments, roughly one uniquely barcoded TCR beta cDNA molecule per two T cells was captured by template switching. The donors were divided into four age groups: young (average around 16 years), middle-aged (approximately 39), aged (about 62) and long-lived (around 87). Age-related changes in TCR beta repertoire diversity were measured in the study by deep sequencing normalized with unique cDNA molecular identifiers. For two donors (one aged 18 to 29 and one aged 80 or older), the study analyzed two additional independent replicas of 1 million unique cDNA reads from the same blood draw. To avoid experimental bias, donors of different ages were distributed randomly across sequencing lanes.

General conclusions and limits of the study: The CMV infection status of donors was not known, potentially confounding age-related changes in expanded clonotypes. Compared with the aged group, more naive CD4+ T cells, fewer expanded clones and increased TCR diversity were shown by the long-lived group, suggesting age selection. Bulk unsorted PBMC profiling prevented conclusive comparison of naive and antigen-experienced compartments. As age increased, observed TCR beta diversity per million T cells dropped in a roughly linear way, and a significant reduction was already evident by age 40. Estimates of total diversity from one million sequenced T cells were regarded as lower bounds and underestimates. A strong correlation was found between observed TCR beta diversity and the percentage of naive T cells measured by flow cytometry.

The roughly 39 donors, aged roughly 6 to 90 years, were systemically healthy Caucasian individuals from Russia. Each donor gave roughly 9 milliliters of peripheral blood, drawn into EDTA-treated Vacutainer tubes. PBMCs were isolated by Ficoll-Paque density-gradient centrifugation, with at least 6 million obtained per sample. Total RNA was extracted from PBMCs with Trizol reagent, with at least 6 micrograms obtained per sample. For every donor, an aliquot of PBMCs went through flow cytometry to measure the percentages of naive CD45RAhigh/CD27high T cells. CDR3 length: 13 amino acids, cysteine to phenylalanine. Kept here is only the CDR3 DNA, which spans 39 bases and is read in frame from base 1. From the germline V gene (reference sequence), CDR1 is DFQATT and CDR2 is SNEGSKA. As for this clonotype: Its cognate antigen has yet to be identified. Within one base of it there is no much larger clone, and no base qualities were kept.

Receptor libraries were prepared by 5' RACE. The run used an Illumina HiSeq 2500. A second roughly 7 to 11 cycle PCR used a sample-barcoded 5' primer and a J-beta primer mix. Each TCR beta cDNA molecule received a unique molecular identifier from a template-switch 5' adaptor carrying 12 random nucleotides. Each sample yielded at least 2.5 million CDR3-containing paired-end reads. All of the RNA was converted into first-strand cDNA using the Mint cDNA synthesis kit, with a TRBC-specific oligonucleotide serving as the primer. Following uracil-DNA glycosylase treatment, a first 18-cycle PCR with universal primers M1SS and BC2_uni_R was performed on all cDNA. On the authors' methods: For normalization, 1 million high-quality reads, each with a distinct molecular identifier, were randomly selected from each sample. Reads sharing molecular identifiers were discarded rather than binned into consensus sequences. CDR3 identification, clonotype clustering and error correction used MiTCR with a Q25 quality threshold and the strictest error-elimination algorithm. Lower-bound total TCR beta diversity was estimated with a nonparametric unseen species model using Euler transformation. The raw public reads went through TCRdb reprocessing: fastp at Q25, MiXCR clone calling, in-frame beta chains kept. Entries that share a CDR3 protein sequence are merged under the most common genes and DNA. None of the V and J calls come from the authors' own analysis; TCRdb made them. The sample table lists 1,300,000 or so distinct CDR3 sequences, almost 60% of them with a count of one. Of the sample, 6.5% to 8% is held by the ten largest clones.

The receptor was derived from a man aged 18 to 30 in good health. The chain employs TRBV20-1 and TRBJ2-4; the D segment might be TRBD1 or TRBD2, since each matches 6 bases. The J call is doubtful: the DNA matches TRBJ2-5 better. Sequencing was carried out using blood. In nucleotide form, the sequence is TGCAGTGTTGAGGGGGGCGTACAAGAGACCCAGTACTTC. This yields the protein CSVEGGVQETQYF.